This T cell receptor (beta chain) came from a study of T cell repertoires in cytomegalovirus infection. As for the study in general: Both a matching HLA type and CMV infection were indicated by public TCR beta signatures.

TCRdb independently ran MiXCR on the reads; one entry per CDR3 protein. The data show more than 650,000 distinct CDR3 sequences, 35% to 45% seen once. This clonotype showed up just a few times. The ends lost 5 bases at V and 1 base at J; junction bases unmatched: 2. The CDR3 has 15 residues. CDR1 MDHEN and CDR2 SYDVKM come from the germline V gene. The specimen sequenced was PBMCs. This receptor was identified in a human donor in good health (CMV status not recorded). Some clones in this sample may be carry-over from other donors' samples. The chain joins TRBV28 to TRBJ2-5, with 12 bases that match TRBD2. CDR3 sequence reads: CASSGLAGIQETQYF. CDR3 DNA sequence: TGTGCCAGCAGTGGACTAGCGGGGATCCAAGAGACCCAGTACTTC.